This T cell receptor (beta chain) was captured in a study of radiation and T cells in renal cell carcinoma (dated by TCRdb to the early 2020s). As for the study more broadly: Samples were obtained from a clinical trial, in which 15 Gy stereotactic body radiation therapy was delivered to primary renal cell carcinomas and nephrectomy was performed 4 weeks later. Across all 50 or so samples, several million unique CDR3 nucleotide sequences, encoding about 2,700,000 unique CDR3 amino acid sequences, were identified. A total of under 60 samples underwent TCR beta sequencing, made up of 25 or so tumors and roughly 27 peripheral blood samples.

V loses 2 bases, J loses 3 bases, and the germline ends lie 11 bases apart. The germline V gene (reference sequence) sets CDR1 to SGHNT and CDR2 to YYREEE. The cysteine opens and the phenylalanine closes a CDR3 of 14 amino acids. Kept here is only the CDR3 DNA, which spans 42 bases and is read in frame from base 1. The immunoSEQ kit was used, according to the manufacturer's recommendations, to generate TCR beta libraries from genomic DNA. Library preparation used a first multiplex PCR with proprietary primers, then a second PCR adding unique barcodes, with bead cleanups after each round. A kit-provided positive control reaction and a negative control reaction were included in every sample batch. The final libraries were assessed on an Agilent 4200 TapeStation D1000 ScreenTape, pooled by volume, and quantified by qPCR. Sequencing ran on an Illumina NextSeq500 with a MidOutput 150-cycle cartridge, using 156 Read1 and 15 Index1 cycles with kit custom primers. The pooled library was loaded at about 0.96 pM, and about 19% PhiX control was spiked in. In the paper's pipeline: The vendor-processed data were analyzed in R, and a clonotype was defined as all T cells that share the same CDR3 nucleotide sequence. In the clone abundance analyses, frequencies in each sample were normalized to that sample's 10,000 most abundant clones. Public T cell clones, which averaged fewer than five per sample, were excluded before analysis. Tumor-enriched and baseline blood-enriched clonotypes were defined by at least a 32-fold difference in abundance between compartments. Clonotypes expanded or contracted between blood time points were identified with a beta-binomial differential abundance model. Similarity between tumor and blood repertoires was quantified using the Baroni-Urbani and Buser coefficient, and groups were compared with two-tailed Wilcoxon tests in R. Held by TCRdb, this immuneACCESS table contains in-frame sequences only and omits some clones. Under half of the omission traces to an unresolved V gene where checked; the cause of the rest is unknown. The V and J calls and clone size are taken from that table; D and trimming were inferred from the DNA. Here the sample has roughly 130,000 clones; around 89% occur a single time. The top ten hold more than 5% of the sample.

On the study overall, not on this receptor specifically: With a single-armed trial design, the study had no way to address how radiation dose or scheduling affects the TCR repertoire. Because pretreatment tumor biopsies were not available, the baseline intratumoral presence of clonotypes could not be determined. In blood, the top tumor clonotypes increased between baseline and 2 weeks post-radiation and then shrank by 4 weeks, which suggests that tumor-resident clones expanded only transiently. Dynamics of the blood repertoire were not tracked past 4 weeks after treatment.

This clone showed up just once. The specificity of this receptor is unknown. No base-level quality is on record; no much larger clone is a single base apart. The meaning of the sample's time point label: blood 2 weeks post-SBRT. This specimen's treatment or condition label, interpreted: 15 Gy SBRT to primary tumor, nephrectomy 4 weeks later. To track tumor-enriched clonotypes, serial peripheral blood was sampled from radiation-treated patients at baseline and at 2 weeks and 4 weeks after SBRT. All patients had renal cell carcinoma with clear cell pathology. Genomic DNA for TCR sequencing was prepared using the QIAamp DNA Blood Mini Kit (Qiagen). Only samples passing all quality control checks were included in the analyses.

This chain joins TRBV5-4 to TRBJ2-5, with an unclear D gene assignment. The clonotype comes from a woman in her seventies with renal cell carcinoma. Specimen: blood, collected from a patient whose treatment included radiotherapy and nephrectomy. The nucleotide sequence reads TGTGCCAGCAGCTTTCCCGGCACGAAAGAGACCCAGTACTTC. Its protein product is CASSFPGTKETQYF.